The sequence of this T cell receptor (beta chain) was determined in a study of blood T cell repertoires in COVID-19. Clones were sequenced by immunoSEQ multiplex PCR, and TCRdb holds only the in-frame ones, with some missing. The sample yields about 120,000 clones, roughly nine tenths seen once. Germline V gene lookup returns CDR1 WNHNN and CDR2 SYGVQD (reference sequence). The ends were cut back, 2 bases at V and 3 bases at J, with 14 bases in the middle. The CDR3 is made up of 15 amino acids. Sequencing input: peripheral blood. The rearrangement uses TRBV10-1 and TRBJ2-7, with D perhaps matching TRBD1 (5 bases). This receptor was obtained from a human donor with active COVID-19. The donor label of this sample is uncertain. The CDR3 is CASSEGQGVFYEQYF. CDR3 coding DNA: TGCGCCAGCAGTGAGGGGCAGGGTGTCTTCTACGAGCAGTACTTC.